This paragraph reports one T cell receptor beta chain. Other nucleotide sequences from this sample produce the same CDR3. The table came from immunoSEQ multiplex PCR; TCRdb's copy has only in-frame clones and leaves some out. The sample has 330,000 or so clones, roughly 89% seen once. A Seattle source enrolled patients during active infection and followed them longitudinally. CDR1 and CDR2 from the germline V gene are MNHEY and SVGAGI. The CDR3 totals 14 residues. Unmatched junction bases numbered 6, after V lost 6 bases and J lost 3 bases. These data come from a study of blood T cell repertoires in COVID-19. In the study overall: Researchers got acute and convalescent COVID-19 samples from the United States, Italy and Spain. Sample material is recorded as cDNA or gDNA derived from T cells, B-cell-depleted T cells, or PBMCs.

The source material was peripheral blood. The sequence was obtained from a man aged 25 to 40 with COVID-19, enrolled during active disease. The chain couples TRBV6-5 to TRBJ2-7; 9 positions agree with TRBD1. The CDR3 here is CASSTGTGNYEQYF. As DNA, the CDR3 is TGTGCCAGCAGCACCGGGACAGGGAACTACGAGCAGTACTTC.